Following are 9 T cell receptor beta chains from one sample sequenced in a study of shared clonotypes between healthy human individuals. The assay was immunoSEQ multiplex PCR, and TCRdb's table has in-frame clones only and misses some. The sample has some 1.1 million clones; 70% to 80% are singletons. The sequenced material came from memory CD4+ T cells from PBMCs. Subset in this sample: CD45RA-negative fraction. The source is a man younger than 35 in good health. Some clones in this sample may be carry-over from other donors' samples.

In its sample, this clone was seen once. The CDR3 sequence: CASSLGIDAETQYF. CDR3 DNA sequence: TGTGCCAGCAGCTTAGGGATTGACGCAGAGACCCAGTACTTC. The chain carries TRBV7-6 and TRBJ2-5, with D unresolved. The V end was cut by 1 base, the J end by 4 bases, with 10 bases between. From germline, CDR1 is SGHVS and CDR2 FNYEAQ. CDR3 length: 14 amino acids.

The CDR3 sequence: CASSLDGRGGETQYF. In nucleotides, the CDR3 is TGTGCCAGCAGCTTAGATGGCAGGGGAGGGGAGACCCAGTACTTC. The V call is TRBV7-8, the J call TRBJ2-5, with a weak D call TRBD2 (7 bases). Germline V gene lookup returns CDR1 SGHVS and CDR2 FQNEAQ. Trimming took 1 base from V and 5 from J, leaving 14 bases between them. The CDR3 contains 15 residues.

The gene calls are TRBV29-1 and TRBJ1-1, with D possibly being TRBD1 (5 bases). The CDR3 totals 14 residues. Germline V gene sequence: CDR1 SQVTM, CDR2 ANQGSEA. V lost 5 bases, J lost 1 base, and 14 bases lay in between. Here the CDR3 reads CSVTPGTGNTEAFF. Here the CDR3 DNA reads TGCAGCGTTACGCCCGGGACCGGGAACACTGAAGCTTTCTTT.

DNA of the CDR3: TGTGCCAGCAGTGAAGAACCTAGGTACGGGGGCTTCTACGAGCAGTACTTC. Protein: CASSEEPRYGGFYEQYF. This rearrangement joins TRBV25-1 to TRBJ2-7, with D perhaps matching TRBD1 or TRBD2 (6 bases each). Per the germline V gene, CDR1 is MGHDK and CDR2 is SYGVNS. V lost 2 bases to trimming and J lost 3 bases, with 20 bases between them. The CDR3 sequence is 17 residues long.

This chain joins TRBV5-4 and TRBJ2-2, with a tentative D call TRBD1 (6 bases). V was pared by 5 bases and J by 5 bases, with 10 bases between. CDR1 and CDR2 from the germline V gene are SGHNT and YYREEE (reference sequence). This CDR3 spans 13 amino acids. This CDR3 reads CASSGGLTGELFF. In DNA, the CDR3 is TGTGCCAGCAGTGGGGGCCTAACCGGGGAGCTGTTTTTT.

The chain couples TRBV9 to TRBJ2-2; 7 bases line up with TRBD1. The CDR3 covers 15 residues. CDR1 is SGDLS and CDR2 is YYNGEE in the germline V gene. J was trimmed by 1 base and V by 3 bases; bases with no gene match: 3. CDR3 DNA sequence: TGTGCCAGCAGCGCTCGGACAGGGAACACCGGGGAGCTGTTTTTT. It codes for CASSARTGNTGELFF.

The chain employs TRBV6-6 and TRBJ2-3; D gene unclear. Germline V gives CDR1 MNHNY, CDR2 SVGAGI (reference sequence). This CDR3 comprises 13 residues. Trimming shortened V by 6 bases and J by 3 bases, and 10 bases separated the two germline ends. The chain's CDR3 is CASSPITTDTQYF. CDR3 nucleotides: TGTGCCAGCAGCCCCATAACTACAGATACGCAGTATTTT.

The gene calls are TRBV7-3 and TRBJ1-1; D gene uncertain. CDR1 is SGHTA, CDR2 FQGTGA, per germline. Trimming left V 0 bases short and J 1 base short, with 6 bases between. CDR3 length: 14 residues. CDR3 in amino acids: CASSLTPRNTEAFF. The DNA of the CDR3 is TGTGCCAGCAGCTTAACGCCCCGGAACACTGAAGCTTTCTTT.

This chain joins TRBV28 and TRBJ1-2, with 9 nucleotides matching TRBD1. V shed 1 base and J 7 bases; nucleotides not matched to a gene: 10. CDR3 length: 16 amino acids. From germline, CDR1 is MDHEN and CDR2 SYDVKM. CDR3 amino acids: CASSLLGVGQGGGYTF. For the CDR3, the DNA is TGTGCCAGCAGTTTATTAGGTGTGGGACAGGGTGGTGGCTACACCTTC.